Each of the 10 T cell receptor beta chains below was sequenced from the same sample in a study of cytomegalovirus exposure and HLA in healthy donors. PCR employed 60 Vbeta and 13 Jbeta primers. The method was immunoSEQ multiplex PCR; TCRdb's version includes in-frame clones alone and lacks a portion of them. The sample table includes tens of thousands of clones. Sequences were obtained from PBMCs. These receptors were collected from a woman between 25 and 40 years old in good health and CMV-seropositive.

The CDR3 loop reads CASSSGQMNTEAFF. In nucleotides, the CDR3 is TGTGCCAGCAGTTCCGGACAGATGAACACTGAAGCTTTCTTT. The rearrangement links TRBV6-6 to TRBJ1-1; D possibly corresponds to TRBD1 (6 bases). The CDR3 runs 14 residues. Trimming cost V 4 bases and J 0 bases, with 9 bases left between them. Germline V gives CDR1 MNHNY, CDR2 SVGAGI (reference sequence).

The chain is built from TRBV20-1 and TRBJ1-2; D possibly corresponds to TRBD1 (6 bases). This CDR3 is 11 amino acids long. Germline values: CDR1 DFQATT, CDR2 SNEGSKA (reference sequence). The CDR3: CTTGINYGYTF. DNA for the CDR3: TGCACCACAGGGATAAACTATGGCTACACCTTC.

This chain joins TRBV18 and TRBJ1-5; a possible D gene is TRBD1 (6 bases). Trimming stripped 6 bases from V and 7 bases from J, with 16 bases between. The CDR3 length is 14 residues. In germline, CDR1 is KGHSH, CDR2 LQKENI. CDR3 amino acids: CASSPGGADQPQHF. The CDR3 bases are TGTGCCAGCTCTCCTGGGGGGGCAGACCAGCCCCAGCATTTT.

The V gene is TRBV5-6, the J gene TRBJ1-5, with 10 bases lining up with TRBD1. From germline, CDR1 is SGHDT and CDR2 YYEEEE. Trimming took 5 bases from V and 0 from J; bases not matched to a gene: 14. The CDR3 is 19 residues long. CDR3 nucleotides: TGTGCCAGCAGAATAAGGACAGGGGGAGCGTGTTATAGCAATCAGCCCCAGCATTTT. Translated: CASRIRTGGACYSNQPQHF.

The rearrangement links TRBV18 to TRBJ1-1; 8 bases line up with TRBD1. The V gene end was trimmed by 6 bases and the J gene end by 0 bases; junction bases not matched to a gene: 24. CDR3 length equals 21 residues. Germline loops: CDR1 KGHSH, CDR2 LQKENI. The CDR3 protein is CASSPERAGGQGPGLNTEAFF. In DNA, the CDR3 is TGTGCCAGCTCGCCCGAGAGGGCAGGGGGCCAAGGGCCAGGGTTGAACACTGAAGCTTTCTTT.

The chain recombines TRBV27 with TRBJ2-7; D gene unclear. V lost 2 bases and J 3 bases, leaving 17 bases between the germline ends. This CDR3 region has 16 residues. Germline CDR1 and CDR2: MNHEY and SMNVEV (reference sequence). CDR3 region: CASSLATSRRHYEQYF. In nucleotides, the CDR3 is TGTGCCAGCAGTTTAGCCACGTCGCGGCGTCACTACGAGCAGTACTTC.

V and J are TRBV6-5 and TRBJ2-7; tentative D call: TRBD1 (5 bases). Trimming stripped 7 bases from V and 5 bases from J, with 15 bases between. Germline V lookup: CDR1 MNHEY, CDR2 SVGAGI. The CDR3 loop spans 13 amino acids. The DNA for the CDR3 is TGTGCCAGCACGAACAGGCTTTTGGACGAGCAGTACTTC. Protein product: CASTNRLLDEQYF.

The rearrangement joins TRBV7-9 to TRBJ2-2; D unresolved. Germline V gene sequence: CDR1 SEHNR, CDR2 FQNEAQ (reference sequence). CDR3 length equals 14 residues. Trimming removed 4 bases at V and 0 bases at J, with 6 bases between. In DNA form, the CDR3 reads TGTGCCAGCAGCTCTGCGGCGAACACCGGGGAGCTGTTTTTT. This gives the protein CASSSAANTGELFF.

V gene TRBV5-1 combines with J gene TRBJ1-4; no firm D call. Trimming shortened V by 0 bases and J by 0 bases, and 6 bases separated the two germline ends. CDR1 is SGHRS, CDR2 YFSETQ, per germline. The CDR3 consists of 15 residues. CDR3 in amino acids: CASSLETATNEKLFF. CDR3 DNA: TGCGCCAGCAGCTTGGAGACTGCAACTAATGAAAAACTGTTTTTT.

The CDR3 bases are TGTGCCAGCTCACTCTACCCACGGGGCACTGAAGCTTTCTTT. This gives the protein CASSLYPRGTEAFF. The J gene is TRBJ1-1, the V gene TRBV18; no reliable D call. This CDR3 is 14 amino acids long. From germline, CDR1 is KGHSH and CDR2 LQKENI. V lost 4 bases and J 4 bases, leaving 13 bases between the germline ends.